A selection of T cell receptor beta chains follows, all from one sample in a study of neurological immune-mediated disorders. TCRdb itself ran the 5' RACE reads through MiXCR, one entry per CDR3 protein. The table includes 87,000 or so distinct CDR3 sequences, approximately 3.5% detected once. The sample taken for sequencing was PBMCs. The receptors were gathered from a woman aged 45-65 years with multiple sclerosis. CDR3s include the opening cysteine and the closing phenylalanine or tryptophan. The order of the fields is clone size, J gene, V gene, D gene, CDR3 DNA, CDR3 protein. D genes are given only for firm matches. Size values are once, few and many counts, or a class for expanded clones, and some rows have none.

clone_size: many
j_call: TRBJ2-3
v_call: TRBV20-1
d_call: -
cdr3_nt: TGCAGTGCTAGAGATCCGTTTTCGGAGGCCACAGATACGCAGTATTTT
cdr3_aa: CSARDPFSEATDTQYF

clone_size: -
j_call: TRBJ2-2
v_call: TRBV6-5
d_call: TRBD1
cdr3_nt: TGTGCCAGCAGTTACTCAACAGGGGGTATCGGGGAGCTGTTTTTT
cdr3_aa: CASSYSTGGIGELFF

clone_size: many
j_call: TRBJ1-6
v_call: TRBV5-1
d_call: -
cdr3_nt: TGCGCCAGCAGCCAGGAAAACCGGGGGTCACCCCTCCACTTT
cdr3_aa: CASSQENRGSPLHF

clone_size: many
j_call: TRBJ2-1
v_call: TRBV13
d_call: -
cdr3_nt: TGTGCCAGCAGTCTCCCAAATGGCCTACAGAATGAGCAGTTCTTC
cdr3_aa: CASSLPNGLQNEQFF

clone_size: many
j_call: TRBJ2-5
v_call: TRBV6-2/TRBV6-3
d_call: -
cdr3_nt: TGTGCCAGCAGACCCACAGGCACGGAGACCCAGTACTTC
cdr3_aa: CASRPTGTETQYF

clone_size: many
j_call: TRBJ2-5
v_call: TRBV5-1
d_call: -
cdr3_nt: TGCGCCAGCAGCCTGGAGCTCGGGGGGCACCACCAAGAGACCCAGTACTTC
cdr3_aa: CASSLELGGHHQETQYF

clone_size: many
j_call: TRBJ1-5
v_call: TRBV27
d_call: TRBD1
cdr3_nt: TGTGCCAGCAGTTCCCGGGACAGCGATCTGCAAAGGGATAGCAATCAGCCCCAGCATTTT
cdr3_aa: CASSSRDSDLQRDSNQPQHF

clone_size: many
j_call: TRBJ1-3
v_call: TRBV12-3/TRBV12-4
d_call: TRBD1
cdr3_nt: TGTGCCAGCAGTGGGAACAGGGGGACCAGTAGCTCTGGAAACACCATATATTTT
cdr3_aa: CASSGNRGTSSSGNTIYF

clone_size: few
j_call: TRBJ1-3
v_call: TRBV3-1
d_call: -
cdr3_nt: TGTGCCAGCAGCTCTACCCACTTGCTTAATACTGGAAACACCATATATTTT
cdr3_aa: CASSSTHLLNTGNTIYF

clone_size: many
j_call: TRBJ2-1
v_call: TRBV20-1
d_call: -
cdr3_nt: TGCAGTGCCCGGGGCCGAGGGTCTCGAAATGAGCAGTTCTTC
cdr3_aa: CSARGRGSRNEQFF

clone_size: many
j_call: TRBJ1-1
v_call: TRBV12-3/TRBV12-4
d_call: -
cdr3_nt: TGTGCCAGCAGTTTGAAGGAGGAGGCTTTCTTT
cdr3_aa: CASSLKEEAFF

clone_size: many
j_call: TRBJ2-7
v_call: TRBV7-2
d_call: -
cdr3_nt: TGTGCCAGCAGCCCTACCGTGGGGACTCTCTACGAGCAGTACTTC
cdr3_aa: CASSPTVGTLYEQYF

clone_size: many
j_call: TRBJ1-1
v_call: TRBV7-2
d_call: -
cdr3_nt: TGTGCCAGCAGCTTAATCGAAGCGGTGAACACTGAAGCTTTCTTT
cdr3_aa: CASSLIEAVNTEAFF

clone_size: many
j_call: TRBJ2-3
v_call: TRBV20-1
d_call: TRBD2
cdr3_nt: TGCAGTGCTAGAGGAAATAGCGGGGGTTTCGAACAAGTTCCAGATACGCAGTATTTT
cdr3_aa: CSARGNSGGFEQVPDTQYF

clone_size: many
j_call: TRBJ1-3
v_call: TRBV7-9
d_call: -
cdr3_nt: TGTGCCAGCGGTTTGGCGGAAGCTGGAAACACCATATATTTT
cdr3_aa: CASGLAEAGNTIYF

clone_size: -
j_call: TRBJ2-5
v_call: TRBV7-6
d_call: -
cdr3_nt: TGTGCCAGCCACGAACCCGTTCAAGAGACCCAGTACTTC
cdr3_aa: CASHEPVQETQYF

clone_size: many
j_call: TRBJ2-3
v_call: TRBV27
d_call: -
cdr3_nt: TGTGCCAGCAGTTTATATGGGGAGGCAGATACGCAGTATTTT
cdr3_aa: CASSLYGEADTQYF

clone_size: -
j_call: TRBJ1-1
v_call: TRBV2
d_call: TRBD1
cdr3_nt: TGTGCCAGCAGTGGGGACAGAGACACTGAAGCTTTCTTT
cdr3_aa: CASSGDRDTEAFF

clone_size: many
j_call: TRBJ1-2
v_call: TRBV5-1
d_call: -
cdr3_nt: TGCGCCAGCAGCACGGAGACAGCCAACTATGGCTACACCTTC
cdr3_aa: CASSTETANYGYTF

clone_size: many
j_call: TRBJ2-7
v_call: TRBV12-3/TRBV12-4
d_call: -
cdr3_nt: TGTGCCAGCAGTTTACTCAACTCCTACGAGCAGTACTTC
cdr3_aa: CASSLLNSYEQYF

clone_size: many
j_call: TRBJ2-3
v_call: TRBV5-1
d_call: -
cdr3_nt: TGCGCCAGCAGCTACAGCGGAGACACAGATACGCAGTATTTT
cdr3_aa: CASSYSGDTDTQYF

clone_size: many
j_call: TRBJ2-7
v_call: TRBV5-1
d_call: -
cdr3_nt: TGCGCCAGCAGCGTTGGGACCTACTACGAGCAGTACTTC
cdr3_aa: CASSVGTYYEQYF

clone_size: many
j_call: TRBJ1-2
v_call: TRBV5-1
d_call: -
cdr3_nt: TGCGCCAGCGGAAGCCTAATCACGGGCGGCTACACCTTC
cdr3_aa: CASGSLITGGYTF

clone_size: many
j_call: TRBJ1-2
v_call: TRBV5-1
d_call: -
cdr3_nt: TGCGCCAGCAGCGGAGACAGAGCTAACTATGGCTACACCTTC
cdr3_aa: CASSGDRANYGYTF

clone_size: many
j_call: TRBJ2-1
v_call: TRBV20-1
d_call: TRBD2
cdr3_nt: TGCAGTGCTACTTTTGGACTAGCTACCTACAATGAGCAGTTCTTC
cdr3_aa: CSATFGLATYNEQFF

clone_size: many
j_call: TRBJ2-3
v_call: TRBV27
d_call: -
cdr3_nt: TGTGCCAGCAGTTTGAGCCGGGGCCCAGATACGCAGTATTTT
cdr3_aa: CASSLSRGPDTQYF

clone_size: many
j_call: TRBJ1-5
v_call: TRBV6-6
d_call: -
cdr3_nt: TGTGCCAGCAGTCCGGCAGTTCACAATCAGCCCCAGCATTTT
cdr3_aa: CASSPAVHNQPQHF

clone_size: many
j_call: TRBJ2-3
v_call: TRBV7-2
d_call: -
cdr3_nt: TGTGCCAGCAGCTCCAGCGGGAGGACAGGGGCGGCAGATACGCAGTATTTT
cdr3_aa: CASSSSGRTGAADTQYF

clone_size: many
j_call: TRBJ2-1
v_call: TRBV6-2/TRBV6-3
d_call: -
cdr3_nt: TGTGCCAGCAGAAGTCATGGAGGAGGGGGCAATGAGCAGTTCTTC
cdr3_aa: CASRSHGGGGNEQFF

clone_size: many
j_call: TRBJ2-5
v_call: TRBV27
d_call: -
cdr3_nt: TGTGCCAGCAGTTTATCTAGGGGTCAAGAGACCCAGTACTTC
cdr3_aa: CASSLSRGQETQYF

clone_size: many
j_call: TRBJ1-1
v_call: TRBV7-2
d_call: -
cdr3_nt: TGTGCCAGCAGCTTAGACAGACACCCCCGAGGAGCTTTCTTT
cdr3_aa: CASSLDRHPRGAFF

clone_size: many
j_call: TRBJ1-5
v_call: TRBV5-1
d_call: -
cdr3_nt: TGCGCCAGCAGCCCGGGACCCAATGGGGGTCAGCCCCAGCATTTT
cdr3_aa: CASSPGPNGGQPQHF

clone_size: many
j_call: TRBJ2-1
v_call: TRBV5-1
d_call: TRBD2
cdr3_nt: TGCGCCAGCAGCTTACGACGGGGGGAGGTCAATGAGCAGTTCTTC
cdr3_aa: CASSLRRGEVNEQFF

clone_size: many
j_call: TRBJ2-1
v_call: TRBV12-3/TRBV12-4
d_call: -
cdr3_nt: TGTGCCAGCACCCAGGTAGCGGCCTCCTACAATGAGCAGTTCTTC
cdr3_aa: CASTQVAASYNEQFF

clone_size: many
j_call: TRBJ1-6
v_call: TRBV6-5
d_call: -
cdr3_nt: TGTGCCAGCAGTTACGATCTTACAGGCCCAAATTCACCCCTCCACTTT
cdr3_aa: CASSYDLTGPNSPLHF

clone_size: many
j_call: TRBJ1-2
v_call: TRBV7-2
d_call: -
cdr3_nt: TGTGCCAGCAGCTTAACCGCAGGAGTCTATGGCTACACCTTC
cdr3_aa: CASSLTAGVYGYTF